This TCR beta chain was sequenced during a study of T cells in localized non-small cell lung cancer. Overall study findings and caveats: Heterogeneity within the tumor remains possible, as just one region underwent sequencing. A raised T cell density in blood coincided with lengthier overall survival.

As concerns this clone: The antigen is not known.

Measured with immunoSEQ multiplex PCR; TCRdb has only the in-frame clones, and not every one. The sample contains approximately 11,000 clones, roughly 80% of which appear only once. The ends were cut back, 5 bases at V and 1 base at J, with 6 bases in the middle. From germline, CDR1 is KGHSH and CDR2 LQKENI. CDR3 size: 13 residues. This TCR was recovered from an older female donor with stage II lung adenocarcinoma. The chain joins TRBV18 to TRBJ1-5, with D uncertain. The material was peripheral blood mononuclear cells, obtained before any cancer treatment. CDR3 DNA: TGTGCCAGCTCAGGGCAGAGCAATCAGCCCCAGCATTTT. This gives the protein CASSGQSNQPQHF.